This TCR beta chain appears in the sequencing data of a study of T cell responses to AZD1222 COVID-19 vaccine. General study points: None of the repertoires were sampled until the peak T cell response had passed. Distributed over spike, vaccine-associated CD4 TCRs predominated at 160-218 and 743-854.

To note about this clone: No antigen is known for it.

The table came from immunoSEQ multiplex PCR; TCRdb's copy has only in-frame clones and leaves some out. This repertoire shows around 120,000 clones, about nine tenths found once; its top ten account for 1.1%. Recipients boosted at about 4 weeks or about 12 weeks are pooled. The sequencing used peripheral blood, collected 28 days after the second AZD1222 dose. The clonotype originates from an adult who received the AZD1222 COVID-19 vaccine.

CDR3 coding DNA: TGTGCCAGCAGTTTGACAGGGGACTATGGCTACACCTTC. Residues: CASSLTGDYGYTF. The genes are TRBV27 and TRBJ1-2; 8 positions match TRBD1. Trimming at V came to 3 bases and at J to 3 bases, leaving 0 bases not matched to a gene. Germline CDR1 reads MNHEY; CDR2 reads SMNVEV (reference sequence). The CDR3 covers 13 residues.